Each of the 6 T cell receptor beta chains below was sequenced from the same sample in a study of identical twins. TCRdb called the 5' RACE reads again in MiXCR, with one record for every CDR3 protein. The data hold about 100,000 distinct CDR3 sequences, with just under 6% observed a single time. The sequencing input was memory T cells sorted from blood. The origin of the receptors is a woman between 50 and 59 years old in good health.

This clonotype was observed at least ten times. CDR3 protein: CASSLAFADTQYF. CDR3 bases: TGTGCCAGCAGCTTAGCGTTCGCAGATACGCAGTATTTT. V usage is TRBV5-5 and J usage is TRBJ2-3; D gene ambiguous. This CDR3 spans 13 amino acids. The germline gives CDR1 SGHKS, CDR2 YYEKEE (reference sequence). The V gene lost 2 bases and the J gene lost 4 bases, with 8 bases spanning the gap.

This clonotype was seen at least ten times. CDR3 coding DNA: TGCGCCAGCAGTGAGTTCCCGAAGAGCACAGATACGCAGTATTTT. This codes for CASSEFPKSTDTQYF. The chain uses TRBV10-2 and TRBJ2-3; unclear D gene. This CDR3 is 15 amino acids long. Trimming left V 1 base short and J 0 bases short, with 8 bases between. Germline CDR1 is WSHSY and CDR2 is SAAADI.

This chain links TRBV12-3 or TRBV12-4 with TRBJ2-1, with D hard to call. V was clipped by 6 bases and J by 0 bases, with 6 bases between them. The CDR3 length is 13 residues. The CDR3: CASRGSSYNEQFF. The CDR3 region has the DNA TGTGCCAGCAGGGGAAGCTCCTACAATGAGCAGTTCTTC.

The genes are TRBV18 and TRBJ2-1; D is perhaps TRBD1 (6 bases). Germline CDR1 reads KGHSH; CDR2 reads LQKENI. V was shortened by 1 base and J by 5 bases, with 15 bases between the two germline ends. The CDR3 length is 16 residues. The CDR3 DNA reads TGTGCCAGCTCACCACGGGGGCCCTCTGGGCACAATGAGCAGTTCTTC. It is translated as CASSPRGPSGHNEQFF.

In this sample, this clonotype turned up many times. J is TRBJ2-2 and V is TRBV4-1; 9 bases map to TRBD1. The junction had 3 bases not matched to a gene; V was cut back by 6 bases and J by 4 bases. The germline CDR1 and CDR2 sequences are MGHRA and YSYEKL. This CDR3 comprises 14 residues. The CDR3 reads CASRQGAVTGELFF. The CDR3 DNA reads as TGCGCCAGCAGACAGGGGGCGGTCACCGGGGAGCTGTTTTTT.

Ten or more counts support this clonotype. This chain uses TRBV2 with TRBJ2-3; D is unresolved. The CDR3 extends over 13 amino acids. The germline CDR1 and CDR2 sequences are SNHLY and FYNNEI. The V end lost 5 bases, the J end lost 2 bases, and 8 bases lay between the germline ends. CDR3 nucleotide sequence: TGTGCCAGCAGTCCCCCCTTCACAGATACGCAGTATTTT. This sequence encodes CASSPPFTDTQYF.